The rows below give T cell receptor beta chains drawn from one sample of a study of blood T cell repertoires in COVID-19. The method was immunoSEQ multiplex PCR; TCRdb's version includes in-frame clones alone and lacks a portion of them. The sample yields around 94,000 clones, about 90% seen once. Material: peripheral blood. Receptor source: a middle-aged man with active COVID-19. The conserved cysteine and the conserved F or W are not part of the CDR3 here.

j_gene: TRBJ2-1; v_gene: TRBV18; CDR3aa: ASSPRGLAGENEQF
j_gene: TRBJ2-1; v_gene: TRBV7-9; CDR3aa: ASSLYGQGDEQF
j_gene: TRBJ2-7; v_gene: TRBV4-1; CDR3aa: ASSQESGTTPGEQY
j_gene: TRBJ2-3; v_gene: TRBV20-1; CDR3aa: SASSDRGTDTQY
j_gene: TRBJ2-2; v_gene: TRBV19; CDR3aa: ASSMIKAILNTGELF
j_gene: TRBJ1-2; v_gene: TRBV10-3; CDR3aa: AISVGGGYT
j_gene: TRBJ1-1; v_gene: TRBV7-9; CDR3aa: ASSVPTGRGADTEAF
j_gene: TRBJ2-1; v_gene: TRBV6-5; CDR3aa: ASSPQGGYNEQF
j_gene: TRBJ2-2; v_gene: TRBV6-4; CDR3aa: ASARTSTGELF
j_gene: TRBJ2-2; v_gene: TRBV7-2; CDR3aa: ASSPTRLTGELF
j_gene: TRBJ1-2; v_gene: TRBV7-6; CDR3aa: ASSPQGGAGNVAGYT
j_gene: TRBJ2-7; v_gene: TRBV6-2/TRBV6-3; CDR3aa: ASSYSALEQY
j_gene: TRBJ1-4; v_gene: TRBV19; CDR3aa: ASRQGAPPEKLF
j_gene: TRBJ2-3; v_gene: TRBV5-1; CDR3aa: ASSLAPDTQY
j_gene: TRBJ2-4; v_gene: TRBV4-1; CDR3aa: ASSQANWELGNIQY
j_gene: TRBJ2-5; v_gene: TRBV5-1; CDR3aa: ASSLGTVQETQY
j_gene: TRBJ2-3; v_gene: TRBV11-3; CDR3aa: ASSFRQGDSDTQY
j_gene: TRBJ2-3; v_gene: TRBV7-9; CDR3aa: ASSSRRQGISTDTQY
j_gene: TRBJ2-2; v_gene: TRBV5-6; CDR3aa: ASSLGVMRAGELF
j_gene: TRBJ2-3; v_gene: TRBV27; CDR3aa: ATGRGGYDTQY
j_gene: TRBJ2-7; v_gene: TRBV7-8; CDR3aa: ASSLEGRGAGEQY
j_gene: TRBJ2-1; v_gene: TRBV27; CDR3aa: ASSYRETTYNEQF